Below, 32 T cell receptor beta chains from the same sample are listed, as sequenced in a study of breast tumors, draining lymph nodes, adjacent tissues. From the multiplex PCR reads, TCRdb called clonotypes with MiXCR, one entry per CDR3 protein. The repertoire consists of about 230,000 distinct CDR3 sequences, with 32% occurring once and the leading ten covering 1.1% to 1.5%. Samples came from axillary lymph nodes draining the breast cancer. Sequencing was done on a sample of axillary lymph node tissue. Every receptor here comes from a female donor with breast cancer. Some clones in this sample may be carry-over from other donors' samples.

This clonotype has ten or more counts. A read error may be the cause here, since a much bigger clone is one base away. The chain combines TRBV7-7 with TRBJ2-5; 8 bases are shared with TRBD2. CDR1 is SSHAT, CDR2 FNYEAQ, per germline (reference sequence). The CDR3 length is 15 residues. CDR3 sequence reads: CASSLRGGSQETQHF. CDR3 bases: TGTGCTAGCAGCTTACGGGGGGGTTCCCAAGAGACCCAGCACTTC.

This clonotype was detected only once. A much larger clone sits a single nucleotide away, making a read error possible. V usage is TRBV7-3 and J usage is TRBJ2-3; D gene uncertain. From germline, CDR1 is SGHTA and CDR2 FQGTGA. The CDR3 length is 12 residues. V dropped 5 bases and J dropped 2 bases, with 5 bases sitting between them. This chain's CDR3 is CASSGNTDTQYF. The CDR3 DNA reads as TGTGCCAGCAGCGGCAACACAGATACGCAGTATTTT.

As to this clonotype: This could be a read error, since a much larger clone is one nucleotide away. The rearrangement uses TRBV4-2 and TRBJ2-5, with 7 bases matching TRBD2. Germline trimming cut 3 bases from V and 4 bases from J; bases unmatched to any gene: 11. The length of the CDR3 is 16 residues. Germline CDR1 reads LGHNA; CDR2 reads YNFKEQ. CDR3 bases: TGTGCCAGCAGCCAGCGCCTCCGGGAGGCGGGAGAGACCCAGTACTTC. Translating gives CASSQRLREAGETQYF.

The table lists this clonotype with many counts. A much bigger clone sits one base away, suggesting this may be a read error. The chain combines TRBV6-5 with TRBJ1-6; D perhaps matches TRBD1 (5 bases). Trimming cost V 5 bases and J 10 bases, with 18 bases left between them. Germline loops: CDR1 MNHEY, CDR2 SVGAGI. This CDR3 comprises 15 residues. The chain's CDR3 is CASSHSDIPGSPLHF. Here the CDR3 DNA reads TGTGCCAGCAGTCATTCGGACATACCAGGGTCACCCCTCCACTTT.

Remarks on this clonotype: A much larger clone lies a single base off, so this may be a read error. The chain employs TRBV6-5 and TRBJ1-2; perhaps TRBD1 as D (6 bases). Germline loops: CDR1 MNHEY, CDR2 SVGAGI. The CDR3 has 15 residues. CDR3 amino acids: CASSRLDSSNYDYTF. In DNA form, the CDR3 reads TGTGCCAGCAGTCGGTTGGACAGTTCGAACTATGACTACACCTTC.

The gene calls are TRBV6-6 and TRBJ2-7; D may be TRBD2 (6 bases). The germline V and J ends were trimmed by 5 bases and 3 bases, with 14 bases remaining between them. Germline V gene data show CDR1 as MNHNY and CDR2 as SVGAGI (reference sequence). The CDR3 extends over 14 amino acids. The CDR3 region is CASSHGGGIYEQYF. DNA for the CDR3: TGTGCCAGCAGTCACGGTGGAGGGATCTACGAGCAGTACTTC.

The V and J genes are TRBV29-1 and TRBJ2-1; 11 bases fit TRBD2. The CDR3 is 13 amino acids. J gave up 7 bases and V 7 bases, and 6 bases lay outside the gene matches. Per germline, CDR1 SQVTM and CDR2 ANQGSEA. CDR3 nucleotide sequence: TGCAGCGCCGCTAGCGGGAGGTTTAATGAGCAGTTCTTC. Translation gives CSAASGRFNEQFF.

The table lists this clonotype with many counts. V usage is TRBV20-1 and J usage is TRBJ1-2; D possibly corresponds to TRBD1 (6 bases). V lost 5 bases and J 5 bases, leaving 21 bases between the germline ends. The CDR3 totals 15 residues. Germline CDR1 reads DFQATT; CDR2 reads SNEGSKA (reference sequence). The CDR3 sequence is CSAATDATGDYGYTF. CDR3 in DNA: TGCAGTGCTGCTACCGATGCGACAGGAGATTATGGCTACACCTTC.

The chain has TRBV7-6 and TRBJ2-3, with 8 bases that match TRBD2. This CDR3 spans 15 amino acids. The germline CDR1 and CDR2 sequences are SGHVS and FNYEAQ. V shed 4 bases and J 3 bases; nucleotides not matched to a gene: 6. The CDR3, as DNA: TGTGCCAGCAGCTCTTTAGCGGGACTTACAGATACGCAGTATTTT. This sequence encodes CASSSLAGLTDTQYF.

This clonotype was seen repeatedly, ten times or more. The chain recombines TRBV7-3 with TRBJ2-2; D is possibly TRBD1 (5 bases). The CDR3 is made up of 13 amino acids. Germline assignment: CDR1 SGHTA and CDR2 FQGTGA. V was trimmed by 10 bases and J by 2 bases, leaving 11 bases between them. The CDR3 sequence: CATKRGNTGELFF. As DNA, the CDR3 is TGTGCCACCAAAAGGGGAAACACCGGGGAGCTGTTTTTT.

Remarks on this clonotype: A much larger clone differs from this one at a single base, so this may be a read error. This chain uses TRBV6-2 or TRBV6-3 with TRBJ2-3, with 14 bases matching TRBD2. Germline CDR1 and CDR2: MNHEY and SVGEGT. V was clipped by 6 bases and J by 5 bases; unmatched bases: 4. The CDR3 is 15 residues long. The DNA of the CDR3 is TGTGCCAGCAGACTCGGGACTAGCGGGAGAGATACGCAGTATTTT. This gives the protein CASRLGTSGRDTQYF.

This clonotype was counted at least ten times. This may be a read error, as it is one base from a much larger clone. The genes are TRBV20-1 and TRBJ2-6; possibly TRBD2 for D (6 bases). The CDR3 has 14 amino acids. Per germline, CDR1 DFQATT and CDR2 SNEGSKA (reference sequence). The CDR3 coding sequence is TGCAGTGCGAATCCAGGGACTGGGGCCACCGTCCTGACTTTC. This encodes CSANPGTGATVLTF.

In its sample, this clonotype was seen many times. The chain couples TRBV6-5 to TRBJ1-5; D is perhaps TRBD1 (5 bases). Germline CDR1 is MNHEY and CDR2 is SVGAGI. With 4 bases removed from V and 2 bases from J, the gap between germline ends came to 15 bases. This CDR3 contains 16 residues. CDR3 DNA sequence: TGTGCCAGCAGTTTACTGGGGGTTGGGGGCAATCAGCCCCAGCATTTT. Translation: CASSLLGVGGNQPQHF.

Points on this clonotype: This may arise from a read error, as a much more abundant clone is one base away. V usage is TRBV5-1 and J usage is TRBJ2-1; 8 bases match TRBD1. The V segment lost 0 bases and the J segment 8 bases; nucleotides outside the gene matches: 10. Germline loops: CDR1 SGHRS, CDR2 YFSETQ. This CDR3 has 16 amino acids. CDR3 sequence: CASSLGGAGGRDEQFF. The CDR3 bases are TGCGCCAGCAGCTTGGGAGGGGCAGGGGGCCGTGATGAGCAGTTCTTC.

This clonotype was observed many times. The V call is TRBV7-3, the J call TRBJ2-2; D may match TRBD1 or TRBD2 (5 bases each). V was pared by 6 bases and J by 3 bases, with 20 bases between. This CDR3 comprises 17 residues. Germline V gene lookup returns CDR1 SGHTA and CDR2 FQGTGA. The CDR3 DNA sequence: TGTGCCAGCAGTGGTTCCAGGGAAGAGGAGGACACCGGGGAGCTGTTTTTT. This encodes CASSGSREEEDTGELFF.

This clonotype was detected ten times or more. J is TRBJ2-1 and V is TRBV20-1, with 7 bases lining up with TRBD2. CDR3 length: 14 amino acids. Germline V gene lookup returns CDR1 DFQATT and CDR2 SNEGSKA (reference sequence). J gave up 6 bases and V 4 bases, and 9 bases lay outside the gene matches. Here the CDR3 DNA reads TGCAGTGCTAAAAAGACTAGCTACCCCAATGAGCAGTTCTTC. Protein sequence: CSAKKTSYPNEQFF.

This clonotype appeared many times. The CDR3 DNA reads as TGTGCCTGGAGTCCTTTCTGGGGCCCCGGGGAGCTGTTTTTT. It yields the protein CAWSPFWGPGELFF. V gene TRBV30 combines with J gene TRBJ2-2; tentative D call: TRBD1 (5 bases). The CDR3 totals 14 residues. Germline V gene sequence: CDR1 GTSNPN, CDR2 SVGIG (reference sequence). V lost 2 bases and J lost 6, with 13 bases in between.

On this clonotype itself: A much larger clone lies one base from this, so it may be a read error. The chain links TRBV6-6 to TRBJ2-5; maybe TRBD2 (6 bases). Per the germline V gene, CDR1 is MNHNY and CDR2 is SVGAGI (reference sequence). The CDR3 has 15 amino acids. The DNA for the CDR3 is TGTGCCAGCAGTACCCCGGGAGTATCTCAAGGGACCCAGTACTTC. This translates into CASSTPGVSQGTQYF.

This clonotype was seen more than once but under ten times. This sequence may be a read error, since a much larger clone differs from it by one base. The chain links TRBV9 to TRBJ2-5; the D gene is possibly TRBD1 (6 bases). Germline values: CDR1 SGDLS, CDR2 YYNGEE. The CDR3 length is 15 residues. The CDR3 DNA follows: TGTGCCAGCAGCGTGGGGGACAACGATCGAGAGACCCCGTACTTC. It codes for CASSVGDNDRETPYF.

The gene calls are TRBV19 and TRBJ2-5; D unresolved. Trimming took off 6 bases at V and 2 bases at J, with 16 bases between the two ends. CDR3 length equals 15 residues. In germline, CDR1 is LNHDA, CDR2 SQIVND (reference sequence). The CDR3 is CASSKWAGRQETQYF. The CDR3 DNA follows: TGTGCCAGTAGCAAGTGGGCAGGACGGCAAGAGACCCAGTACTTC.

This clonotype was counted a few times. A single base separates this from a much larger clone, so it may be a read error. V gene TRBV5-6 combines with J gene TRBJ2-7, with TRBD1 as a possible D gene (5 bases). Trimming removed 0 bases from V and 7 bases from J, with 14 bases in between. Germline V gene sequence: CDR1 SGHDT, CDR2 YYEEEE. The CDR3 consists of 14 residues. The CDR3 sequence: CASSLGGTVEEQYF. The CDR3 DNA sequence: TGTGCCAGCAGCTTGGGGGGCACGGTGGAAGAGCAGTACTTC. Drawing the rest from reference TRBV5-6 and TRBJ2-7, the complete variable domain is DAGVTQSPTHLIKTRGQQVTLRCSPKSGHDTVSWYQQALGQGPQFIFQYYEEEERQRGNFPDRFSGHQFPNYSSELNVNALLLGDSALYLCASSLGGTVEEQYFGPGTRLTVT.

Here the CDR3 DNA reads TGCAGTGCTGGAACCGGGACCCAGTACTTC. This encodes CSAGTGTQYF. The chain carries TRBV20-1 and TRBJ2-5; D is unresolved. Germline V gene lookup returns CDR1 DFQATT and CDR2 SNEGSKA (reference sequence). V was cut by 5 bases and J by 7 bases, with 8 bases left in between. This CDR3 contains 10 residues.

This chain joins TRBV20-1 and TRBJ2-3, with D maybe TRBD2 (6 bases). This CDR3 spans 14 amino acids. The ends were cut back, 3 bases at V and 1 base at J, with 11 bases in the middle. The germline V gene encodes CDR1 DFQATT and CDR2 SNEGSKA (reference sequence). This chain's CDR3 is CSASKPGGTDTQYF. As DNA, the CDR3 is TGCAGTGCTAGTAAGCCGGGGGGCACAGATACGCAGTATTTT.

To note about this clonotype: A single base separates this from a much larger clone, so it may be a read error. The chain uses TRBV30 and TRBJ1-3, with TRBD1 as a possible D gene (5 bases). V dropped 5 bases and J dropped 0 bases, with 11 bases sitting between them. The CDR3 sequence is 14 residues long. Germline CDR1 and CDR2: GTSNPN and SVGIG (reference sequence). This CDR3 reads CAWGRGLSGNTIYF. In nucleotides, the CDR3 is TGTGCCTGGGGTAGGGGCCTCTCTGGAAACACCATATATTTT.

This clonotype came up many times. The rearrangement joins TRBV19 to TRBJ2-3, with D possibly called TRBD1 or TRBD2 (5 bases each). CDR3 length: 15 residues. Trimming removed 7 bases from V and 0 bases from J, with 14 bases in between. Germline loops: CDR1 LNHDA, CDR2 SQIVND (reference sequence). In DNA, the CDR3 is TGTGCCAGTAAGGATTGGGGGAAAAGCACAGATACGCAGTATTTT. This gives the protein CASKDWGKSTDTQYF.

The count of this clonotype is one. This is likely a read error, given that the CDR3 carries no conserved phenylalanine or tryptophan at its end. J is TRBJ1-1 and V is TRBV20-1; a possible D gene is TRBD1 (6 bases). The CDR3 spans 12 residues. The germline V gene encodes CDR1 DFQATT and CDR2 SNEGSKA (reference sequence). V lost 5 bases and J lost 4, with 11 bases in between. DNA for the CDR3: TGCAGTGCTGCCAGGGGTGTCACTGAAGCTTTCCTT. This codes for CSAARGVTEAFL.

This clonotype has just a few counts. J is TRBJ1-1 and V is TRBV29-1, with unresolved D. Trimming removed 6 bases at V and 4 bases at J, with 15 bases between. The CDR3 is 13 amino acids. The V gene's germline CDR1 is SQVTM and CDR2 ANQGSEA. The CDR3 DNA reads as TGCAGCGTCCTCGGGGTAGGCGGCACTGAAGCTTTCTTT. Amino acids: CSVLGVGGTEAFF.

The sample holds many counts of this clonotype. This chain links TRBV10-3 with TRBJ2-1, with D unresolved. This CDR3 comprises 12 residues. Germline values: CDR1 ENHRY, CDR2 SYGVKD. Trimming stripped 3 bases from V and 6 bases from J, with 6 bases between. In DNA, the CDR3 is TGTGCCATCAGTGAACTTACCAATGAGCAGTTCTTC. Its protein is CAISELTNEQFF.

With regard to this clonotype: Compared with germline, one end of the junction differs, possibly owing to a read error. This rearrangement joins TRBV20-1 to TRBJ2-7; possibly TRBD1 for D (6 bases). CDR1 is DFQATT and CDR2 is SNEGSKA in the germline V gene (reference sequence). This CDR3 comprises 15 residues. CDR3 nucleotides: TGCAGTGCTAGAGCCGCCGCAGGACAGACCTACGAGCAGTGCTTC. Its protein product is CSARAAAGQTYEQCF.

Turning to this clonotype: One end of the junction varies from germline; a read error may be responsible. The gene calls are TRBV19 and TRBJ2-2; TRBD1 matches 8 bases. Germline assignment: CDR1 LNHDA and CDR2 SQIVND (reference sequence). This CDR3 comprises 15 residues. The CDR3 region has the DNA TGTGCCGGTAGTATTGACAGGGGTCACACCGGGGGGCTGTTTTTT. This codes for CAGSIDRGHTGGLFF.

There are many counts of this clonotype. V usage is TRBV4-1 and J usage is TRBJ2-7, with 7 bases lining up with TRBD2. In germline, CDR1 is MGHRA, CDR2 YSYEKL. The CDR3 is 17 amino acids. V lost 1 base to trimming and J lost 0 bases; unmatched junction nucleotides: 9. The CDR3 DNA is TGCGCCAGCAGCCAAGCTAGAACTAGCGCTTTCTCCTACGAGCAGTACTTC. Translation gives CASSQARTSAFSYEQYF.

This clonotype was seen ten or more times. The chain has TRBV19 and TRBJ2-1; 10 bases are a match to TRBD2. V lost 6 bases, J lost 4 bases, and 6 bases stayed unmatched. Germline-derived CDR1 and CDR2 are LNHDA and SQIVND (reference sequence). This CDR3 comprises 15 residues. The CDR3 nucleotides are TGTGCCAGTAGAACCGGGACTAGCGTTTACAATGAGCAGTTCTTC. Translation: CASRTGTSVYNEQFF.